This entry features one T cell receptor (beta chain) sequence. The data were obtained in a study of blood T cell repertoires in COVID-19. CDR3 length equals 13 residues. V was shortened by 1 base and J by 8 bases, with 6 bases between the two germline ends. Sequencing used immunoSEQ multiplex PCR; TCRdb keeps in-frame clones, though not all of them. Of fewer than 250,000 clones in the sample, 80% to 90% were seen once. This receptor was taken from a man aged 45-60 years with acute or convalescent COVID-19. Sequencing was performed on peripheral blood. The chain is built from TRBV12-3 or TRBV12-4 and TRBJ1-6; D not certain. CDR3 DNA sequence: TGTGCCAGCAGTTTAGTCGGGGATTCACCCCTCCACTTT. Residues: CASSLVGDSPLHF.